These T cell receptor beta chains were read from a single sample in a study of T cell responses to AZD1222 COVID-19 vaccine. Sequencing was performed with immunoSEQ multiplex PCR; in TCRdb, only in-frame clones are kept and a portion is missing. Here the sample spans some 100,000 clones, around nine tenths being singletons. The starting material was peripheral blood, obtained 28 days after the second AZD1222 dose. Receptor source: an adult who received the AZD1222 COVID-19 vaccine. Each CDR3 is given with its conserved first and last residue. D genes are given only for firm matches. Rows may omit the clone size; those that give it use once, few, many or a size class.

-	TRBV15	TRBJ1-3	-	CATSRDGFSGNTIYF	TGTGCCACCAGCAGAGACGGCTTTTCCGGAAACACCATATATTTT
-	TRBV7-9	TRBJ1-3	TRBD1	CASSLDRVGNTIYF	TGTGCCAGCAGCCTAGACAGGGTCGGAAACACCATATATTTT
-	TRBV30	TRBJ1-1	-	CAWTRGNTEAFF	TGTGCCTGGACCCGGGGGAACACTGAAGCTTTCTTT
-	TRBV6-5	TRBJ2-5	TRBD2	CASSYLASGETQYF	TGTGCCAGCAGTTACCTGGCTAGCGGAGAGACCCAGTACTTC
-	TRBV5-1	TRBJ1-5	-	CASSLFGDSNQPQHF	TGCGCCAGCAGCTTGTTCGGAGATAGCAATCAGCCCCAGCATTTT
-	TRBV20-1	TRBJ2-5	-	CSASELRKETQYF	TGCAGTGCTAGTGAGCTCCGGAAGGAGACCCAGTACTTC
-	TRBV28	TRBJ1-3	-	CASSLFGREKMLRTIYF	TGTGCCAGCAGTTTATTTGGCCGGGAAAAAATGCTTCGAACCATATATTTT
-	TRBV7-3	TRBJ2-1	TRBD1	CASSSSGTDHEQFF	TGTGCCAGCAGCTCCTCCGGGACAGACCATGAGCAGTTCTTC
-	TRBV18	TRBJ1-1	-	CASSPGGWTEAFF	TGTGCCAGCTCACCAGGGGGGTGGACTGAAGCTTTCTTT
once	TRBV30	TRBJ2-1	-	CAWSFAGGEQFF	TGTGCCTGGAGTTTTGCCGGGGGTGAGCAGTTCTTC
-	TRBV30	TRBJ1-2	-	CAWSSSTRNYGYTF	TGTGCCTGGAGTTCCTCCACAAGAAACTATGGCTACACCTTC
-	TRBV7-2	TRBJ1-5	-	CASSLGQGQPQHF	TGTGCCAGCAGCTTAGGCCAGGGGCAGCCCCAGCATTTT
-	TRBV11-2	TRBJ1-4	-	CASSPGGRAQEKLFF	TGTGCCAGCAGCCCTGGGGGCAGGGCGCAGGAAAAACTGTTTTTT
-	TRBV5-4	TRBJ1-4	-	CASSPGGAEGEKLFF	TGTGCCAGCAGCCCGGGGGGGGCTGAGGGGGAAAAACTGTTTTTT
-	TRBV7-6	TRBJ2-5	-	CASSLGTHQETQYF	TGTGCCAGCAGCTTAGGGACCCACCAAGAGACCCAGTACTTC
-	TRBV19	TRBJ2-3	TRBD2	CARPTSSGTDTQYF	TGTGCCAGGCCGACTAGCTCCGGCACAGATACGCAGTATTTT
-	TRBV19	TRBJ1-6	TRBD1	CASRRQGLLNNSPLHF	TGTGCCAGTAGACGACAGGGGTTATTGAATAATTCACCCCTCCACTTT
-	TRBV5-5	TRBJ1-1	-	CASSPWAPGATEAFF	TGTGCCAGCAGCCCGTGGGCGCCCGGGGCGACTGAAGCTTTCTTT
-	TRBV15	TRBJ2-1	-	CATSLTGGGQYNEQFF	TGTGCCACCAGCCTTACTGGGGGGGGGCAGTACAATGAGCAGTTCTTC
-	TRBV21-1	TRBJ2-1	-	CASSPGGVYEQFF	TGTGCCAGCAGCCCCGGGGGGGTGTACGAGCAGTTCTTC
-	TRBV4-1	TRBJ1-6	-	CASSQDTGWSSPLHF	TGCGCCAGCAGCCAAGATACAGGGTGGAGTTCACCCCTCCACTTT
-	TRBV4-1	TRBJ1-2	TRBD1	CASSPLGQGVGYTF	TGCGCCAGCAGCCCACTAGGACAGGGAGTAGGCTACACCTTC
-	TRBV10-3	TRBJ2-7	-	CAISESGKGGPYEQYF	TGTGCCATCAGTGAGTCGGGGAAGGGGGGGCCCTACGAGCAGTACTTC
-	TRBV9	TRBJ2-7	TRBD1	CASSVGRDSPYEQYF	TGTGCCAGCAGCGTAGGCCGGGACAGCCCCTACGAGCAGTACTTC
-	TRBV6-5	TRBJ2-4	-	CASSYSRGVNIQYF	TGTGCCAGCAGTTATTCAAGGGGGGTCAACATTCAGTACTTC
-	TRBV2	TRBJ1-1	-	CASSDVGKNTEAFF	TGTGCCAGCAGTGATGTAGGAAAGAACACTGAAGCTTTCTTT
-	TRBV21-1	TRBJ1-1	-	CASSKARPGMNTEAFF	TGTGCCAGCAGCAAAGCGCGGCCGGGAATGAACACTGAAGCTTTCTTT
-	TRBV19	TRBJ1-5	-	CASKGGTNQPQHF	TGTGCCAGCAAAGGAGGGACCAATCAGCCCCAGCATTTT
-	TRBV3-1/TRBV3-2	TRBJ1-2	-	CASSRTANYGYTF	TGTGCCAGCAGCCGGACAGCTAACTATGGCTACACCTTC
-	TRBV30	TRBJ2-2	-	CAWRSGSGRGELFF	TGTGCCTGGAGGTCGGGAAGCGGGCGGGGGGAGCTGTTTTTT
-	TRBV30	TRBJ2-7	TRBD1	CAWSPIRDRAQDEQYF	TGTGCCTGGAGCCCGATCCGGGACAGGGCCCAGGACGAGCAGTACTTC
-	TRBV30	TRBJ2-7	TRBD2	CAWSSSGGWEQYF	TGTGCCTGGAGTTCGAGCGGGGGCTGGGAGCAGTACTTC
once	TRBV7-2	TRBJ1-6	-	CASSPMRGSSYNSPLHF	TGTGCCAGCAGCCCGATGAGGGGCAGCTCCTATAATTCACCCCTCCACTTT
-	TRBV9	TRBJ1-3	-	CASSVAGGDSSGNTIYF	TGTGCCAGCAGCGTAGCGGGAGGGGACTCCTCTGGAAACACCATATATTTT
-	TRBV30	TRBJ1-1	-	CAWSGTRGSEAFF	TGTGCCTGGTCAGGGACAAGGGGGTCTGAAGCTTTCTTT
-	TRBV29-1	TRBJ1-4	TRBD1	CSVEDRGQGNEKLFF	TGCAGCGTTGAGGACAGGGGGCAGGGTAATGAAAAACTGTTTTTT
-	TRBV4-1	TRBJ2-1	-	CASSPRARESSYNEQFF	TGCGCCAGCAGCCCCCGCGCCCGAGAGAGCTCCTACAATGAGCAGTTCTTC
-	TRBV6-2/TRBV6-3	TRBJ1-2	-	CASSYDGLNGYTF	TGTGCCAGCAGTTACGACGGTCTTAATGGCTACACCTTC
-	TRBV7-9	TRBJ1-6	-	CASSLAGGQEDSPLHF	TGTGCCAGCAGCTTAGCGGGGGGCCAGGAAGATTCACCCCTCCACTTT
once	TRBV13	TRBJ1-2	-	CASYSQGLDGYTF	TGTGCCTCCTATAGTCAGGGCTTAGATGGCTACACCTTC
-	TRBV3-1/TRBV3-2	TRBJ2-3	-	CASSPLAGYTDTQYF	TGTGCCAGCAGCCCCCTTGCGGGGTACACAGATACGCAGTATTTT
-	TRBV7-3	TRBJ2-5	-	CASSLSRESETQYF	TGTGCCAGCAGCTTATCCAGGGAATCAGAGACCCAGTACTTC
-	TRBV18	TRBJ1-6	TRBD1	CASSPAGQGTGSPLHF	TGTGCCAGCTCACCGGCGGGACAGGGAACAGGTTCACCCCTCCACTTT
-	TRBV28	TRBJ2-5	-	CASSFGDLKTQYF	TGTGCCAGCAGTTTTGGCGATTTAAAGACCCAGTACTTC
once	TRBV5-6	TRBJ1-2	-	CASSVRNSEGYTF	TGTGCCAGCAGCGTACGGAATTCTGAGGGCTACACCTTC
-	TRBV19	TRBJ1-4	-	CASSYGVGEKLFF	TGTGCCAGTAGCTATGGGGTCGGGGAAAAACTGTTTTTT
-	TRBV11-2	TRBJ1-5	-	CASSLEGYQPQHF	TGTGCCAGCAGCTTAGAGGGGTATCAGCCCCAGCATTTT
-	TRBV7-2	TRBJ2-3	TRBD2	CASSPLLGRGARDTQYF	TGTGCCAGCAGCCCACTCTTGGGGCGGGGGGCCAGAGATACGCAGTATTTT
-	TRBV21-1	TRBJ1-2	-	CASSKVAGLVANYGYTF	TGTGCCAGCAGCAAAGTGGCGGGGTTGGTGGCTAACTATGGCTACACCTTC
-	TRBV16	TRBJ2-2	-	CASSQKPGSGELFF	TGTGCCAGCAGCCAAAAACCAGGGTCCGGGGAGCTGTTTTTT
once	TRBV20-1	TRBJ1-3	-	CSASPDYAGNTIYF	TGCAGTGCTAGTCCAGACTATGCTGGAAACACCATATATTTT
-	TRBV27	TRBJ2-7	-	CASSLSVVSDEQYF	TGTGCCAGCAGTTTATCGGTGGTTAGCGACGAGCAGTACTTC
-	TRBV7-2	TRBJ1-4	-	CASSPARDNNEKLFF	TGTGCCAGCAGCCCCGCCCGGGACAATAATGAAAAACTGTTTTTT
once	TRBV19	TRBJ1-5	TRBD1	CATDREGSNQPQHF	TGTGCCACCGACAGGGAAGGTAGCAATCAGCCCCAGCATTTT